The rows below give T cell receptor beta chains drawn from one sample of a study of blood T cell repertoires in COVID-19. Using immunoSEQ multiplex PCR, the repertoire was profiled, and TCRdb retains in-frame clones only, with some absent. The sample lists 150,000 to 200,000 clones; approximately 85% were seen once. Sequencing was done on a sample of peripheral blood. The receptors originated from a woman of 80 years or more with acute or convalescent COVID-19. Each CDR3 is given with its conserved first and last residue. D genes are given only for firm matches. Clone size, where shown, is once, few, many, or a class for clones that have expanded.

>TRBD1|TRBV5-4|-|TRBJ1-1
CASRVGQPYGTEAFF
TGTGCCAGCAGGGTGGGACAGCCCTACGGGACTGAAGCTTTCTTT
>-|TRBV7-2|once|TRBJ1-3
CASSLFGESGNTIYF
TGTGCCAGCAGCTTATTCGGGGAATCAGGAAACACCATATATTTT
>TRBD1|TRBV27|-|TRBJ1-1
CASSLTTGGYTEAFF
TGTGCCAGCAGTTTAACGACAGGGGGCTACACTGAAGCTTTCTTT
>-|TRBV5-1|-|TRBJ1-1
CASRQGLNTEAFF
TGCGCCAGCAGGCAGGGGCTTAACACTGAAGCTTTCTTT
>TRBD1|TRBV19|-|TRBJ1-1
CASSFRGPTEAFF
TGTGCCAGTAGTTTCAGGGGGCCCACTGAAGCTTTCTTT
>-|TRBV6-5|once|TRBJ1-2
CASSYDPRGYGYTF
TGTGCCAGCAGTTACGACCCCCGGGGCTATGGCTACACCTTC
>-|TRBV5-6|once|TRBJ1-1
CASSPLTGRAEAFF
TGTGCCAGCAGCCCCCTTACAGGACGGGCTGAAGCTTTCTTT
>TRBD1|TRBV20-1|once|TRBJ1-1
CSARVDRGAFF
TGCAGTGCTAGGGTTGACAGGGGAGCTTTCTTT
>-|TRBV11-3|once|TRBJ2-3
CASSFTSGDTQYF
TGTGCCAGCAGCTTCACATCGGGGGATACGCAGTATTTT
>TRBD1|TRBV6-2/TRBV6-3|-|TRBJ1-5
CASSGGTGGYSPRNQPQHF
TGTGCCAGCAGTGGTGGGACAGGGGGGTATAGCCCGCGCAATCAGCCCCAGCATTTT
>-|TRBV5-4|-|TRBJ2-7
CASSPQGTYEQYF
TGTGCCAGCAGCCCACAGGGTACCTACGAGCAGTACTTC
>-|TRBV9|-|TRBJ1-3
CASSPAAGGGNTIYF
TGTGCCAGCAGCCCTGCAGCCGGGGGAGGAAACACCATATATTTT
>-|TRBV3-1/TRBV3-2|-|TRBJ1-5
CASSQDLGRETVVHF
TGTGCCAGCAGCCAAGATCTTGGGCGGGAAACAGTGGTGCATTTT
>-|TRBV5-1|-|TRBJ2-7
CASSLESYEQYF
TGCGCCAGCAGCCTAGAGAGCTACGAGCAGTACTTC
>-|TRBV5-1|-|TRBJ2-5
CASSLDGETQYF
TGCGCCAGCAGCTTGGACGGAGAGACCCAGTACTTC
>-|TRBV5-1|-|TRBJ1-6
CASTQGGGYNSPLHF
TGCGCCAGCACGCAGGGTGGAGGGTATAATTCACCCCTCCACTTT
>-|TRBV21-1|once|TRBJ2-4
CASSNPKDNQLIAKNIQYF
TGTGCCAGCAGCAATCCAAAGGACAATCAACTTATAGCCAAAAACATTCAGTACTTC
>-|TRBV5-1|-|TRBJ1-1
CASSLEGVKNTEAFF
TGCGCCAGCAGCTTGGAGGGAGTCAAGAACACTGAAGCTTTCTTT
>TRBD2|TRBV6-6|-|TRBJ2-7
CASSRLAGGITASYEQYF
TGTGCCAGCAGCCGACTAGCGGGAGGGATAACCGCGTCCTACGAGCAGTACTTC
>TRBD1|TRBV27|once|TRBJ2-7
CASSMGQTHYEQYF
TGTGCCAGCAGTATGGGACAGACCCACTACGAGCAGTACTTC
>TRBD1|TRBV9|-|TRBJ2-2
CASSVGTGMTGELFF
TGTGCCAGCAGCGTCGGGACAGGGATGACCGGGGAGCTGTTTTTT
>-|TRBV29-1|-|TRBJ2-7
CSVEVFPRGNYYYEQYF
TGCAGCGTTGAAGTGTTCCCACGGGGAAACTACTACTACGAGCAGTACTTC
>TRBD2|TRBV9|-|TRBJ2-5
CASSVGASGGADGTQYF
TGTGCCAGCAGCGTAGGGGCTAGCGGGGGGGCCGATGGGACCCAGTACTTC
>TRBD1|TRBV5-6|-|TRBJ1-3
CASRHGQGASGNTIYF
TGTGCCAGCAGGCATGGACAGGGGGCGTCTGGAAACACCATATATTTT
>-|TRBV9|-|TRBJ1-2
CASSEGPTATGYTF
TGTGCCAGCAGCGAGGGGCCGACAGCCACTGGCTACACCTTC
>-|TRBV9|once|TRBJ2-7
CASSGPSGEQYF
TGTGCCAGCAGCGGACCATCGGGTGAGCAGTACTTC